The present entry profiles one TCR beta chain with its context. The germline gives CDR1 MNHEY, CDR2 SMNVEV (reference sequence). The CDR3 extends over 16 amino acids. With 0 bases clipped from V and 2 bases from J, the junction kept 5 bases outside the gene matches. The data stem from a study of OX40 agonist ivuxolimab in advanced cancers. TCRdb's copy holds only in-frame clones and misses some; the assay was immunoSEQ multiplex PCR. Counted here are under 55,000 clones, roughly nine tenths occurring once; the ten biggest clones make up around 6.7%. This chain joins TRBV27 and TRBJ2-7, with 9 bases fitting TRBD1. The starting material was CD4+ or CD8+ T cells sorted from blood, obtained in a trial of the OX40 agonist ivuxolimab. This receptor was taken from an adult with an advanced solid tumor such as melanoma, head and neck, liver or kidney cancer. The CDR3 here is CASSLSGTGLTYEQYF. The CDR3 nucleotides are TGTGCCAGCAGTTTATCTGGGACAGGGCTGACCTACGAGCAGTACTTC.